The source of this T cell receptor (beta chain) is a study of regulatory T cells in long-lasting Graves disease. Study-level results: Study of thyroid tissue was not done, with only peripheral blood studied.

Libraries of TCR beta came from iRepertoire HTBI primers plus Arm-PCR of CDR3 regions. TCRdb redid the calling of the multiplex PCR reads with MiXCR, one entry per CDR3 protein. The sample holds about 470,000 distinct CDR3 sequences; approximately 21% are singletons and the top ten take roughly 7%. This clonotype was picked up many times. Antigen specificity is unknown. Germline lookup yields CDR1 SGHAT and CDR2 FQNNGV. The CDR3 loop spans 14 amino acids. V lost 1 base and J 4 bases, leaving 10 bases between the germline ends. The time point was: persistent/refractory GD, antithyroid drugs over 5 years with positive TRAb. Extracted PBMC RNA gave rise to the TCR library.

The sequenced sample was peripheral blood mononuclear cells (PBMCs), obtained when the disease was refractory, from a patient treated with antithyroid drugs. The genes are TRBV11-2 and TRBJ1-1; no clear D. The TCR comes from a female donor with Graves disease. The CDR3 protein is CASSLGLASTEAFF. DNA for the CDR3: TGTGCCAGCAGCTTAGGGCTAGCCAGCACTGAAGCTTTCTTT.